Following are 7 T cell receptor beta chains from one sample sequenced in a study of CD8 T cells in ankylosing spondylitis. Each CDR3 protein gets one entry after TCRdb re-called the 5' RACE reads with MiXCR. The sample lists under 250,000 distinct CDR3 sequences, around 8% occurring once. The sample was blood, either unsorted or a sorted T cell fraction (not recorded which). These TCRs come from a female donor with ankylosing spondylitis or in good health (not recorded which).

As concerns this clonotype: Given a much more abundant clone one base away, this may be a read error. The rearrangement links TRBV20-1 to TRBJ2-7; TRBD1 aligns across 9 bases. The germline CDR1 and CDR2 sequences are DFQATT and SNEGSKA (reference sequence). The CDR3 runs to 14 residues. The CDR3 sequence: CSATPGTGRGEQCF. For the CDR3, the DNA is TGCAGTGCAACCCCCGGGACAGGGAGAGGCGAGCAGTGCTTC.

This clonotype came up many times. At one end the junction does not follow the germline gene, possibly because of a read error. The J gene is TRBJ2-1, the V gene TRBV12-3 or TRBV12-4; D is perhaps TRBD2 (7 bases). CDR3 length equals 13 residues. CDR3 loop: CASTLGGVNEQFF. DNA for the CDR3: TGTGCCAGCACTTTAGGGGGGGTGAATGAGCAGTTCTTC.

V and J are TRBV7-9 and TRBJ2-3; D could derive from TRBD1 or TRBD2 (5 bases each). Trimming took 4 bases from V and 2 from J, leaving 16 bases between them. This CDR3 spans 16 amino acids. The germline V gene encodes CDR1 SEHNR and CDR2 FQNEAQ (reference sequence). DNA of the CDR3: TGTGCCAGCAGCTCCGGGGCCGGGTTTTCCACAGATACGCAGTATTTT. It encodes CASSSGAGFSTDTQYF.

This clonotype appeared many times. This chain uses TRBV4-3 with TRBJ1-1; D remains ambiguous. In germline, CDR1 is LGHNA, CDR2 YSLEER. The length of the CDR3 is 14 residues. The V and J ends lost 0 bases and 0 bases respectively, with 5 bases between them. CDR3 region: CASSQESLNTEAFF. The CDR3 coding sequence is TGCGCCAGCAGCCAAGAGAGCCTGAACACTGAAGCTTTCTTT.

This clonotype came up many times. This sequence joins TRBV5-6 and TRBJ1-2; D uncertain. Trimming took 0 bases from V and 7 from J, leaving 7 bases between them. CDR1 SGHDT and CDR2 YYEEEE come from the germline V gene. The CDR3 loop spans 12 amino acids. The CDR3 sequence is CASSLGRTGYTF. CDR3 coding DNA: TGTGCCAGCAGCTTGGGACGGACTGGCTACACCTTC.

This clonotype was recorded many times. The V gene is TRBV12-3 or TRBV12-4, the J gene TRBJ2-7; unclear D gene. With 3 bases removed from V and 3 bases from J, the gap between germline ends came to 9 bases. The CDR3 has 13 residues. The CDR3 loop reads CASSFDGDYEQYF. For the CDR3, the DNA is TGTGCCAGCAGTTTTGACGGAGACTACGAGCAGTACTTC.

This clonotype was recorded many times. The J gene is TRBJ2-3, the V gene TRBV20-1; D might be TRBD1 (5 bases). Germline V gene data show CDR1 as DFQATT and CDR2 as SNEGSKA (reference sequence). Trimming cost V 7 bases and J 0 bases, with 11 bases left between them. This CDR3 has 13 amino acids. CDR3 sequence reads: CSERTTSTDTQYF. Here the CDR3 DNA reads TGCAGTGAGAGGACAACTAGCACAGATACGCAGTATTTT.